The source of this TCR beta chain is a study of blood T cell repertoires in COVID-19. As processed by the authors: Reference gene primer amplification yielded estimated nucleated cell counts. Method: immunoSEQ multiplex PCR; TCRdb's copy keeps in-frame clones and lacks some. V, J and clone size were drawn from that table, and D and trimming were deduced from the DNA. The sample shows roughly 330,000 clones, 86% of them seen only once. The CDR3 totals 16 residues. After removal of 3 bases from V and 7 bases from J, the junction contained 9 bases not matched to a gene. The germline CDR1 and CDR2 sequences are LNHDA and SQIVND (reference sequence).

J is TRBJ1-4 and V is TRBV19; 9 nucleotides agree with TRBD1. Sequenced: PBMCs or T cells enriched from blood (not recorded which). The TCR sequence derives from a woman younger than 35 who had recovered from COVID-19. CDR3 region: CASSIPSGTGPEKLFF. CDR3 sequence (DNA): TGTGCCAGTAGTATTCCCTCCGGGACAGGGCCTGAAAAACTGTTTTTT.